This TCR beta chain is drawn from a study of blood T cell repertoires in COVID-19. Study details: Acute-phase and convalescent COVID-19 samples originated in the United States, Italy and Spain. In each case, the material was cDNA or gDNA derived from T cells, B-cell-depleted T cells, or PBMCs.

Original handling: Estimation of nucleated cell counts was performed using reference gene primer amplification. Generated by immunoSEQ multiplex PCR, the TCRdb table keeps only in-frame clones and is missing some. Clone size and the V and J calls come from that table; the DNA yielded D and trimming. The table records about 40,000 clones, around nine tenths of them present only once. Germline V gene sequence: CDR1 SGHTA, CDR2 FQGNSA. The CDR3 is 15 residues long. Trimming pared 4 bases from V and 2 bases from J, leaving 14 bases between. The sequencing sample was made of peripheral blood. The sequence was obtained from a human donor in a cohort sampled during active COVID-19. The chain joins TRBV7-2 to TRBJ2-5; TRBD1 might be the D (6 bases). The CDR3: CASSSGQRLQETQYF. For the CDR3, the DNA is TGTGCCAGCAGCTCAGGACAGCGGTTACAAGAGACCCAGTACTTC. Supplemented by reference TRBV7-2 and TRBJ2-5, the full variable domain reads GAGVSQSPSNKVTEKGKDVELRCDPISGHTALYWYRQSLGQGLEFLIYFQGNSAPDKSGLPSDRFSAERTGGSVSTLTIQRTQQEDSAVYLCASSSGQRLQETQYFGPGTRLLVL.